A single sample gave rise to the 17 T cell receptor beta chains below, sequenced in a study of CD8 T cells in ankylosing spondylitis. TCRdb used MiXCR to reprocess the 5' RACE reads, holding one entry per CDR3 protein. The sample includes approximately 260,000 distinct CDR3 sequences, over 15% seen only once; the top ten take approximately 32%. Sequencing was carried out using blood, either unsorted or a sorted T cell fraction (not recorded which). These receptors all come from a male donor with ankylosing spondylitis or in good health (not recorded which).

The CDR3 DNA follows: TGTGCCAGCAGCGTAGAATGGACTAGCGGGAGCGCCTACAATGAGCAGTTCTTC. Translating it yields CASSVEWTSGSAYNEQFF. This chain links TRBV9 with TRBJ2-1, with 13 bases that match TRBD2. Germline-derived CDR1 and CDR2 are SGDLS and YYNGEE. The CDR3 contains 18 residues. The ends lost 0 bases at V and 2 bases at J; junction bases unmatched: 5. The whole variable domain, filled in from reference TRBV9 and TRBJ2-1, reads DSGVTQTPKHLITATGQRVTLRCSPRSGDLSVYWYQQSLDQGLQFLIQYYNGEERAKGNILERFSAQQFPDLHSELNLSSLELGDSALYFCASSVEWTSGSAYNEQFFGPGTRLTVL.

This clonotype turned up a few times. V gene TRBV2 combines with J gene TRBJ1-5, with D perhaps TRBD1 (5 bases). The germline V gene has CDR1 SNHLY and CDR2 FYNNEI. This CDR3 is built from 12 residues. Trimming shortened V by 6 bases and J by 6 bases, and 9 bases separated the two germline ends. The CDR3 DNA reads TGTGCCAGCAGAGGGGTTATTCAGCCCCAGCATTTT. The encoded protein is CASRGVIQPQHF.

The chain links TRBV12-3 or TRBV12-4 to TRBJ2-7; possibly TRBD2 for D (6 bases). V shed 10 bases and J shed 7 bases, with 23 bases lying between them. The CDR3 covers 14 residues. CDR3 in DNA: TGTGCCATAGCTCTCGGTGGGGGAGGTGGGGAGCAGTACTTC. It codes for CAIALGGGGGEQYF.

This clonotype was observed once. V usage is TRBV27 and J usage is TRBJ2-7; 15 nucleotides match TRBD2. The CDR3 covers 15 residues. Germline loops: CDR1 MNHEY, CDR2 SMNVEV (reference sequence). V was clipped by 4 bases and J by 5 bases; unmatched bases: 3. This CDR3 reads CASSSGTSGRNEQYF. The DNA for the CDR3 is TGTGCCAGCAGTTCCGGGACTAGCGGGAGGAACGAGCAGTACTTC.

This clonotype was found a few times. This chain uses TRBV12-3 or TRBV12-4 with TRBJ2-5, with D unresolved. Trimming pared 7 bases from V and 2 bases from J, leaving 11 bases between. The CDR3 consists of 13 residues. CDR3 amino acids: CASNPELQETQYF. The CDR3 DNA reads as TGTGCCAGCAACCCAGAACTGCAAGAGACCCAGTACTTC.

Only a few counts were recorded for this clonotype. V usage is TRBV28 and J usage is TRBJ2-7, with TRBD2 as a possible D gene (6 bases). Germline loops: CDR1 MDHEN, CDR2 SYDVKM. V was trimmed by 6 bases and J by 4 bases, leaving 13 bases between them. The CDR3 totals 13 residues. The CDR3 loop reads CASRGLNGYEQYF. In nucleotides, the CDR3 is TGTGCCAGCAGGGGACTGAATGGGTACGAGCAGTACTTC. The variable domain in full, completed from reference TRBV28 and TRBJ2-7, reads DVKVTQSSRYLVKRTGEKVFLECVQDMDHENMFWYRQDPGLGLRLIYFSYDVKMKEKGDIPEGYSVSREKKERFSLILESASTNQTSMYLCASRGLNGYEQYFGPGTRLTVT.

The CDR3, as DNA: TGTGCCAGCAGTTTATCGGCAGCCCAAGAGACCCAGTACTTC. It specifies CASSLSAAQETQYF. V gene TRBV12-3 or TRBV12-4 combines with J gene TRBJ2-5; D call uncertain. V lost 2 bases to trimming and J lost 1 base, with 8 bases between them. CDR3 length: 14 residues.

This sequence joins TRBV27 and TRBJ2-4; D is unclear. This CDR3 has 13 amino acids. CDR1 is MNHEY and CDR2 is SMNVEV in the germline V gene (reference sequence). The V end was cut by 6 bases, the J end by 0 bases, with 6 bases between. The CDR3 DNA is TGTGCCAGCAGAGAGTTAGCCAAAAACATTCAGTACTTC. Its protein product is CASRELAKNIQYF.

This clonotype has only a few counts. The V gene is TRBV11-2, the J gene TRBJ2-7; D unclear. This CDR3 is 13 amino acids long. Trimming cost V 6 bases and J 4 bases, with 13 bases left between them. From germline, CDR1 is SGHAT and CDR2 FQNNGV. CDR3 amino acids: CASSRAGVYEQYF. CDR3 nucleotides: TGTGCCAGCAGTCGCGCCGGCGTTTACGAGCAGTACTTC.

This clonotype was detected a few times. This chain connects TRBV12-3 or TRBV12-4 to TRBJ1-5; a possible D gene is TRBD1 (5 bases). Trimming took off 4 bases at V and 1 base at J, with 11 bases between the two ends. There are 15 residues in the CDR3. CDR3 in DNA: TGTGCCAGCAGTTCGGGACCGACCAGCAATCAGCCCCAGCATTTT. The encoded protein is CASSSGPTSNQPQHF.

In its sample, this clonotype was seen a few times. The chain couples TRBV9 to TRBJ2-7; D remains unclear. The CDR3 extends over 14 amino acids. CDR1 and CDR2 from the germline V gene are SGDLS and YYNGEE. V was trimmed by 0 bases and J by 6 bases, leaving 13 bases between them. The CDR3 loop reads CASSVAPSLGEQYF. The CDR3 DNA reads as TGTGCCAGCAGCGTAGCTCCTAGTCTTGGCGAGCAGTACTTC.

The V call is TRBV29-1, the J call TRBJ2-2; no reliable D call. V was shortened by 6 bases and J by 1 base, with 9 bases between the two germline ends. The CDR3 covers 13 residues. In germline, CDR1 is SQVTM, CDR2 ANQGSEA. CDR3 sequence reads: CSVSGRNTGELFF. CDR3 DNA sequence: TGCAGCGTCTCTGGAAGGAACACCGGGGAGCTGTTTTTT.

J is TRBJ2-3 and V is TRBV29-1; 7 nucleotides line up with TRBD2. The length of the CDR3 is 15 residues. Per germline, CDR1 SQVTM and CDR2 ANQGSEA. V lost 1 base and J lost 3; bases outside the gene matches: 7. CDR3 nucleotides: TGCAGCGTTGAAGGGGGGGGAGAAAGGACAGATACGCAGTATTTT. Protein: CSVEGGGERTDTQYF.

This clonotype was counted between two and nine times. This sequence joins TRBV15 and TRBJ1-1; D not resolved. This CDR3 spans 13 amino acids. Germline-derived CDR1 and CDR2 are LNHNV and YYDKDF (reference sequence). Trimming cost V 3 bases and J 0 bases, with 5 bases left between them. The CDR3 DNA reads as TGTGCCACCAGCAGGGTTTTGAACACTGAAGCTTTCTTT. Its translation: CATSRVLNTEAFF.

At least ten counts were recorded for this clonotype. V gene TRBV7-6 combines with J gene TRBJ2-1; D might be TRBD2 (5 bases). Germline lookup yields CDR1 SGHVS and CDR2 FNYEAQ. V lost 5 bases, J lost 3 bases, and 17 bases lay in between. The length of the CDR3 is 16 residues. In nucleotides, the CDR3 is TGTGCCAGCAGCCAGCTAGCCCGAAAGGTCTACAATGAGCAGTTCTTC. It encodes CASSQLARKVYNEQFF.

This clonotype was recorded a few times. The chain carries TRBV6-1 and TRBJ2-7; 9 nucleotides match TRBD1. Trimming cost V 4 bases and J 4 bases; bases outside gene matches: 5. The CDR3 spans 14 residues. Germline V gene sequence: CDR1 MNHNS, CDR2 SASEGT. In DNA, the CDR3 is TGTGCCAGCAGTGCCGGGACAGGGATATACGAGCAGTACTTC. Protein: CASSAGTGIYEQYF.

This clonotype was recorded many times. The gene calls are TRBV12-3 or TRBV12-4 and TRBJ2-5; D possibly corresponds to TRBD2 (6 bases). This CDR3 region has 13 residues. V shed 2 bases and J shed 5 bases, with 9 bases lying between them. The CDR3: CASSLTGGETQYF. The CDR3 coding sequence is TGTGCCAGCAGTTTAACAGGAGGGGAGACCCAGTACTTC.